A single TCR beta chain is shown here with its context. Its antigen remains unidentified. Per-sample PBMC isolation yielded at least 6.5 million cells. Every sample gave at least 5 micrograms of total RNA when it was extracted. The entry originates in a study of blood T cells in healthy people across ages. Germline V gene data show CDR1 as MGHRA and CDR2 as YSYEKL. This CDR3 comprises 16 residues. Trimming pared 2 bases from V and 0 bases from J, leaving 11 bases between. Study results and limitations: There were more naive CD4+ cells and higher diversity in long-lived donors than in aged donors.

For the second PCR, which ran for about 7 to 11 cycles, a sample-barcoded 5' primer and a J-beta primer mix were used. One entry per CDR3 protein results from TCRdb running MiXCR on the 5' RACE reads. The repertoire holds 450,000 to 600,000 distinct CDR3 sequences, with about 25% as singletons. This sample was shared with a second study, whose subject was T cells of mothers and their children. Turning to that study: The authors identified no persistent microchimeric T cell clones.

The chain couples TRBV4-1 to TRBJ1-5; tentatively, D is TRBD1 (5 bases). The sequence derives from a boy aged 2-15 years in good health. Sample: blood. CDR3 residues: CASSQRRQYSNQPQHF. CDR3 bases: TGCGCCAGCAGCCAACGCCGACAGTATAGCAATCAGCCCCAGCATTTT.